The rows below give T cell receptor beta chains drawn from one sample of a study of PD-1 blockade in mismatch repair-deficient tumors. Sequencing was performed with immunoSEQ multiplex PCR; in TCRdb, only in-frame clones are kept and a portion is missing. The table records some 16,000 clones, roughly 84% of them present only once. The source was PBMCs, collected roughly 23 weeks after starting pembrolizumab. The receptors were sampled from an adult with mismatch repair-deficient cancer. CDR3s include the opening cysteine and the closing phenylalanine or tryptophan. The D gene is left open where the match is weak. Clone size appears in some rows only: once, few, many, or a class for an expanded clone.

clone_size	v_call	d_call	j_call	cdr3_nt	cdr3_aa
-	TRBV6-5	-	TRBJ1-1	TGTGCCAGCAGTTACTCGAAGGGGCAGACTGAAGCTTTCTTT	CASSYSKGQTEAFF
-	TRBV28	TRBD1	TRBJ2-1	TGTGCCAGCAGGGGGACAGGGCCATACAATGAGCAGTTCTTC	CASRGTGPYNEQFF
-	TRBV7-9	-	TRBJ1-4	TGTGCCAGCAGCATAGTTGGAGCAACTAATGAAAAACTGTTTTTT	CASSIVGATNEKLFF
-	TRBV19	-	TRBJ2-7	TGTGCCAGTAGTTTACAGGTGTCCTACGAGCAGTACTTC	CASSLQVSYEQYF
-	TRBV5-1	TRBD1	TRBJ1-1	TGCGCCAGCAGCTTTACAGGGGGCGCGAACACTGAAGCTTTCTTT	CASSFTGGANTEAFF
-	TRBV5-1	TRBD2	TRBJ2-7	TGCGCCAGCAGCTTCCGGGGCGGGAGTATCGACGAGCAGTACTTC	CASSFRGGSIDEQYF
-	TRBV27	-	TRBJ2-5	TGTGCCAGCAGTTTGGCGGGTACTTTCCAAGAGACCCAGTACTTC	CASSLAGTFQETQYF
few	TRBV5-1	-	TRBJ2-2	TGCGCCAGCAGAGGCGGGCCGAACACCGGGGAGCTGTTTTTT	CASRGGPNTGELFF
-	TRBV13	TRBD2	TRBJ2-5	TGTGCCAGCAGCTTCGGGACTAGACAAGAGACCCAGTACTTC	CASSFGTRQETQYF
few	TRBV7-3	TRBD1	TRBJ2-7	TGTGCCAGCAGCTTAAGCGGAAACCGGGACAGGGGATTGGTAGTTTACGAGCAGTACTTC	CASSLSGNRDRGLVVYEQYF
-	TRBV19	-	TRBJ2-3	TGTGCCAGTAGCGGCGGCCGCATCCCAACAGATACGCAGTATTTT	CASSGGRIPTDTQYF
-	TRBV28	-	TRBJ1-4	TGTGCCAGCAGTTCGCCCCGGGTTACGGCTAATGAAAAACTGTTTTTT	CASSSPRVTANEKLFF
-	TRBV19	-	TRBJ2-1	TGTGCCAGTAGTATGTTTAACAGGGGAGGATACAATGAGCAGTTCTTC	CASSMFNRGGYNEQFF
-	TRBV5-1	-	TRBJ2-5	TGCGCCAGCAGCTTGCAGGGATTTCAAGAGACCCAGTACTTC	CASSLQGFQETQYF
-	TRBV7-3	-	TRBJ1-2	TGTGCCAGCAGCTTAGGCGGAGGGATAGGCTACACCTTC	CASSLGGGIGYTF
-	TRBV6-1	TRBD2	TRBJ2-1	TGTGCCAGCAGTGAAGCGCTGAGCGGGAGCTCCTACAATGAGCAGTTCTTC	CASSEALSGSSYNEQFF
-	TRBV5-4	-	TRBJ1-1	TGTGCCAGCAGCTTGGCAGGGGATGACACTGAAGCTTTCTTT	CASSLAGDDTEAFF
-	TRBV5-4	TRBD1	TRBJ1-1	TGTGCCAGCAGCTTGGGACAGGGGCCAGAAGCTTTCTTT	CASSLGQGPEAFF
-	TRBV5-5	TRBD2	TRBJ2-1	TGTGCCAGCAGCTCACTCCCGGGAGGAAACAATGAGCAGTTCTTC	CASSSLPGGNNEQFF
medium-sized	TRBV9	TRBD1	TRBJ2-7	TGTGCCAGCAGCGTAGGAGCAGGGACAGGGTTAATCGAGCAGTACTTC	CASSVGAGTGLIEQYF
-	TRBV28	-	TRBJ2-5	TGTGCCAGCAGTACCCCGGGGGCCCAGTACTTC	CASSTPGAQYF
once	TRBV28	-	TRBJ1-1	TGTGCCAGCAGTTCAACTCATAACACTGAAGCTTTCTTT	CASSSTHNTEAFF